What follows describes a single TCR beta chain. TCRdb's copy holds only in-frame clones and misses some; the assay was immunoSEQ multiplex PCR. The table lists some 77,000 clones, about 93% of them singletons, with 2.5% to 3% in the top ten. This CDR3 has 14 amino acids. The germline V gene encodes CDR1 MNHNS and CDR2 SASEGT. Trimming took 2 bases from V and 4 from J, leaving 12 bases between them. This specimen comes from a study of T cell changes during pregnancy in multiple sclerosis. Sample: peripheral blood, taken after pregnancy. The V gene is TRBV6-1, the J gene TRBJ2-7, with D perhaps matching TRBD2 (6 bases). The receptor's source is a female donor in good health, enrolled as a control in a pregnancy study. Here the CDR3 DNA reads TGTGCCAGCAGTGAATTTCGGGAGCTGTACGAGCAGTACTTC. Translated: CASSEFRELYEQYF.